This TCR beta chain was sequenced for a study of T cell repertoires in cytomegalovirus infection. Study details: An indication of both CMV infection and matching HLA type came from public TCR beta signatures.

The CDR3 covers 14 residues. The germline V gene has CDR1 SGHNT and CDR2 YYREEE (reference sequence). V gave up 4 bases and J gave up 4 bases, with 13 bases separating them. A single record per CDR3 protein comes from TCRdb applying MiXCR to the reads. Of 200,000 to 300,000 distinct CDR3 sequences in the sample, 12% to 15% are singletons; the top ten hold around 9%. This clonotype was seen a handful of times. The source is a human donor in good health (CMV status not recorded). Some clones in this sample may be carry-over from other donors' samples. The rearrangement joins TRBV5-4 to TRBJ2-3, with D perhaps TRBD2 (7 bases). The sequenced sample was PBMCs. CDR3 DNA sequence: TGTGCCAGCAGCGCCGCGGGGGCAGCAGATACGCAGTATTTT. It is translated as CASSAAGAADTQYF.